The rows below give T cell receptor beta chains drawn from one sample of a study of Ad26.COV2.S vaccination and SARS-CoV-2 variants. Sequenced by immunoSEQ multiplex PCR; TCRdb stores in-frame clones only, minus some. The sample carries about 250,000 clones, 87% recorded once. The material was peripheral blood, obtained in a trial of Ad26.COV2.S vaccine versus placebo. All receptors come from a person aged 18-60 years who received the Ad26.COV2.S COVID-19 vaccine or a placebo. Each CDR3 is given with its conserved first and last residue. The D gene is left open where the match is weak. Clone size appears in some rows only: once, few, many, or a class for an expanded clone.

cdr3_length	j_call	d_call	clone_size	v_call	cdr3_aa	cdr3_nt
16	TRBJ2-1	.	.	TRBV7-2	CASSLVGLVGVNEQFF	TGTGCCAGCAGCTTAGTAGGGCTTGTCGGGGTGAATGAGCAGTTCTTC
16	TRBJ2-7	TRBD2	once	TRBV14	CASSRLGGGRGYEQYF	TGTGCCAGCAGCCGATTGGGTGGCGGGAGGGGCTACGAGCAGTACTTC
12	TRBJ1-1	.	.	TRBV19	CASMGRRPEAFF	TGTGCCAGTATGGGGCGCCGGCCTGAAGCTTTCTTT
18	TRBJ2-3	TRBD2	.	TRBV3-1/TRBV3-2	CASSLRMWLAGRTDTQYF	TGTGCCAGCAGCCTCAGAATGTGGCTAGCGGGCCGCACAGATACGCAGTATTTT
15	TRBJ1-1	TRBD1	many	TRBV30	CAWSQTDRANTEAFF	TGTGCCTGGAGCCAAACGGACAGGGCTAACACTGAAGCTTTCTTT
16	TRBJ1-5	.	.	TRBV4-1	CASSQESGYSNQPQHF	TGCGCCAGCAGCCAAGAATCAGGGTATAGCAATCAGCCCCAGCATTTT
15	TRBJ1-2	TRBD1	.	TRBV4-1	CASSTDRGGSYGYTF	TGCGCCAGCAGTACTGACAGGGGAGGAAGCTATGGCTACACCTTC
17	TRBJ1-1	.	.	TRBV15	CATSRSGSGPQNTEAFF	TGTGCCACCAGCAGAAGCGGGTCGGGACCCCAGAACACTGAAGCTTTCTTT
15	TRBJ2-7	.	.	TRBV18	CASSPPAGTSYEQYF	TGTGCCAGCTCACCACCGGCGGGGACCTCCTACGAGCAGTACTTC
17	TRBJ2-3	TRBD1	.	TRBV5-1	CASSPWDRDRVGDTQYF	TGCGCCAGCAGCCCTTGGGACCGGGACAGGGTTGGAGATACGCAGTATTTT
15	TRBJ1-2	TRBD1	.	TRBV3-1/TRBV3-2	CASSQPTGAISGYTF	TGTGCCAGCAGCCAACCGACAGGGGCAATCTCTGGCTACACCTTC
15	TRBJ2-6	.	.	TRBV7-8	CASSFRYSGANVLTF	TGTGCCAGCAGTTTTAGGTATTCTGGGGCCAACGTCCTGACTTTC
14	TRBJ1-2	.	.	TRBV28	CASSLFTGREGYTF	TGTGCCAGCAGTTTATTCACAGGGAGGGAGGGCTACACCTTC
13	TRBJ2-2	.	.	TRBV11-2	CASSFGLSGELFF	TGTGCCAGCAGCTTCGGACTGTCCGGGGAGCTGTTTTTT
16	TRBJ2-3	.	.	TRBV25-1	CASSEVTRSFTDTQYF	TGTGCCAGCAGTGAAGTGACTAGGTCATTCACAGATACGCAGTATTTT
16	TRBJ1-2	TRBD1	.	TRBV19	CASRGRGLQGMNGYTF	TGTGCCAGTAGAGGAAGGGGTCTACAGGGGATGAATGGCTACACCTTC
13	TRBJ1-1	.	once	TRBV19	CASNRPGNTEAFF	TGTGCCAGTAATCGCCCCGGGAACACTGAAGCTTTCTTT
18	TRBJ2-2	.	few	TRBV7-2	CASSTPVRDTANTGELFF	TGTGCCAGCAGCACCCCCGTCCGGGATACCGCGAACACCGGGGAGCTGTTTTTT
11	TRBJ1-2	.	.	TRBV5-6	CASSLAEGYTF	TGTGCCAGCAGCTTGGCCGAAGGCTACACCTTC
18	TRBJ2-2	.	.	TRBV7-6	CASSPLGAGEGNTGELFF	TGTGCCAGCAGCCCCCTGGGCGCCGGTGAGGGGAACACCGGGGAGCTGTTTTTT
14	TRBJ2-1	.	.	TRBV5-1	CASSLGTSGDEQFF	TGCGCCAGCAGCTTGGGAACTAGTGGCGATGAGCAGTTCTTC
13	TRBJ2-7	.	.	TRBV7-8	CASSRQNTYEQYF	TGTGCCAGCAGCCGCCAGAATACCTACGAGCAGTACTTC
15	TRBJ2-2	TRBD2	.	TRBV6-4	CASSEGTKNTGELFF	TGTGCCAGCAGTGAAGGGACTAAGAACACCGGGGAGCTGTTTTTT
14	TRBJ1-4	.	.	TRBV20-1	CSASVWDGYEKLFF	TGCAGTGCTAGTGTATGGGATGGTTATGAAAAACTGTTTTTT
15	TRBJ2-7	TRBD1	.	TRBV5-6	CASATAGTGGYEQYF	TGTGCCAGCGCAACCGCCGGGACAGGGGGATACGAGCAGTACTTC